Shown below are 9 T cell receptor beta chains from a single sample sequenced in a study of synovial regulatory T cells in juvenile arthritis. Produced via immunoSEQ multiplex PCR; TCRdb's table is partial and in-frame only. This sample's table reports some 9,700 clones. What was sequenced was Treg cells from blood. Subset noted: remaining (HLA-DR-negative) circulating blood Treg cells. These receptors were collected from a donor younger than 30 with juvenile idiopathic arthritis.

The V and J genes are TRBV5-6 and TRBJ2-2; without DNA, the TCRdb call of TRBD1 cannot be checked. This CDR3 is built from 13 residues. The record lacks a DNA sequence. Germline CDR1 is SGHDT and CDR2 is YYEEEE. CDR3: CASSWDRAGELFF.

The chain carries TRBV6-1 and TRBJ1-2; the TRBD1 assignment by TCRdb is unverifiable without DNA. This CDR3 has 14 residues. Only the protein is on record. Germline assignment: CDR1 MNHNS and CDR2 SASEGT. The CDR3 region is CASSEQGALYGYTF.

The chain couples TRBV2 to TRBJ2-7; TCRdb lists TRBD1, though no DNA is available to test this call. CDR1 is SNHLY and CDR2 is FYNNEI in the germline V gene. The CDR3 has 12 amino acids. A DNA sequence was not provided. The CDR3 protein is CATTGTTYEQYF.

The chain links TRBV5-6 to TRBJ1-1; as DNA is missing, the TRBD1 call by TCRdb cannot be tested. The CDR3 is made up of 14 amino acids. Nucleotide data are not available. Germline CDR1 SGHDT, CDR2 YYEEEE. The CDR3 here is CASSWGQLNTEAFF. The variable domain in full, completed from reference TRBV5-6 and TRBJ1-1, reads DAGVTQSPTHLIKTRGQQVTLRCSPKSGHDTVSWYQQALGQGPQFIFQYYEEEERQRGNFPDRFSGHQFPNYSSELNVNALLLGDSALYLCASSWGQLNTEAFFGQGTRLTVV.

The genes are TRBV6-1 and TRBJ2-2; lacking DNA, the TRBD2 call made by TCRdb goes unchecked. The CDR3 is 15 residues long. The coding DNA is unavailable. From germline, CDR1 is MNHNS and CDR2 SASEGT. CDR3 in amino acids: CASSTRVGDSGELFF.

The chain couples TRBV19 to TRBJ1-5. Germline V CDR1 and CDR2: LNHDA, SQIVND (reference sequence). This CDR3 contains 14 residues. No DNA was logged. CDR3 residues: CASSIAGGIKPQHF.

The rearrangement links TRBV4-1 to TRBJ2-1; TCRdb gives TRBD2 as the D gene, but with no DNA this cannot be confirmed. Germline-derived CDR1 and CDR2 are MGHRA and YSYEKL. This CDR3 spans 18 amino acids. The coding DNA is unavailable. The CDR3 region is CASSQDPALAGVSGEQFF.

The rearrangement links TRBV10-3 to TRBJ1-2. The CDR3 is 13 amino acids. No DNA was logged. Per germline, CDR1 ENHRY and CDR2 SYGVKD. CDR3: CAISESGEAGYTF.

This chain uses TRBV6-1 with TRBJ2-7. This CDR3 region has 14 residues. No DNA has been recorded. Per the germline V gene, CDR1 is MNHNS and CDR2 is SASEGT. The CDR3 region is CASSEVDRSYEQYF.